This is a list of T cell receptor beta chains from one sample in a study of blood T cell repertoires in COVID-19. The repertoire was sequenced with immunoSEQ multiplex PCR; TCRdb's copy has only in-frame clones and lacks some. The table records about 81,000 clones, around 86% of them present only once. Sequenced material: peripheral blood. The receptor source for this set is a human donor in a cohort sampled during active COVID-19. CDR3s include the opening cysteine and the closing phenylalanine or tryptophan. Fields, in order: V gene, J gene, D gene, clone size, CDR3 protein, CDR3 DNA. A D gene is named only where the DNA matches it firmly. Rows may omit the clone size; those that give it use once, few, many or a size class.

V: TRBV5-5
J: TRBJ1-1
D: -
size: -
CDR3: CASSLSYATEAFF
DNA: TGTGCCAGCAGCCTGTCGTATGCTACTGAGGCTTTCTTT

V: TRBV2
J: TRBJ2-2
D: TRBD1
size: -
CDR3: CASSQGGAGELFF
DNA: TGTGCCAGCAGTCAAGGGGGCGCCGGGGAGCTGTTTTTT

V: TRBV28
J: TRBJ2-1
D: TRBD2
size: -
CDR3: CASIRGLAGGSYNEQFF
DNA: TGTGCCAGCATCCGAGGACTAGCGGGAGGGAGTTACAATGAGCAGTTCTTC

V: TRBV5-4
J: TRBJ2-2
D: TRBD1
size: few
CDR3: CASSLVGQGNTGELFF
DNA: TGTGCCAGCAGCTTGGTTGGACAGGGGAACACCGGGGAGCTGTTTTTT

V: TRBV18
J: TRBJ2-4
D: TRBD2
size: -
CDR3: CASSPFGGGASKNIQYF
DNA: TGTGCCAGCTCACCATTTGGCGGGGGGGCCTCCAAAAACATTCAGTACTTC

V: TRBV10-3
J: TRBJ2-2
D: -
size: once
CDR3: CAIRGRDIGELFF
DNA: TGTGCCATCAGGGGCAGGGACATCGGGGAGCTGTTTTTT

V: TRBV19
J: TRBJ2-2
D: -
size: many
CDR3: CASSRQAVGGELFF
DNA: TGTGCCAGTAGTAGACAGGCAGTGGGCGGGGAGCTGTTTTTT

V: TRBV9
J: TRBJ2-7
D: -
size: -
CDR3: CASSGDGYEQYF
DNA: TGTGCCAGCAGTGGAGACGGCTACGAGCAGTACTTC

V: TRBV6-5
J: TRBJ2-3
D: TRBD1
size: -
CDR3: CASRTGGTDTQYF
DNA: TGTGCCAGCAGGACAGGGGGCACAGATACGCAGTATTTT

V: TRBV7-2
J: TRBJ1-2
D: -
size: -
CDR3: CASSSALRDYGYTF
DNA: TGTGCCAGCAGCTCCGCGTTGAGAGACTATGGCTACACCTTC

V: TRBV30
J: TRBJ2-7
D: TRBD1
size: -
CDR3: CAWSARRDREQYF
DNA: TGTGCCTGGAGCGCTAGACGGGACAGGGAGCAGTACTTC

V: TRBV7-2
J: TRBJ2-1
D: TRBD2
size: -
CDR3: CASSMGLAGGGDEQFF
DNA: TGTGCCAGCAGCATGGGACTAGCGGGGGGCGGGGATGAGCAGTTCTTC

V: TRBV4-1
J: TRBJ2-2
D: -
size: -
CDR3: CASSQVLASNTGELFF
DNA: TGCGCCAGCAGCCAGGTTCTAGCTTCGAACACCGGGGAGCTGTTTTTT

V: TRBV4-1
J: TRBJ2-7
D: TRBD2
size: -
CDR3: CASSQDLAGGPGEQYF
DNA: TGCGCCAGCAGCCAAGACCTAGCGGGAGGGCCAGGAGAGCAGTACTTC

V: TRBV5-1
J: TRBJ2-1
D: -
size: once
CDR3: CASSLEGYVSSYNEQFF
DNA: TGCGCCAGCAGCTTGGAGGGGTACGTAAGCTCCTACAATGAGCAGTTCTTC

V: TRBV9
J: TRBJ2-1
D: -
size: -
CDR3: CASSVGLSEQFF
DNA: TGTGCCAGCAGCGTAGGACTCAGTGAGCAGTTCTTC